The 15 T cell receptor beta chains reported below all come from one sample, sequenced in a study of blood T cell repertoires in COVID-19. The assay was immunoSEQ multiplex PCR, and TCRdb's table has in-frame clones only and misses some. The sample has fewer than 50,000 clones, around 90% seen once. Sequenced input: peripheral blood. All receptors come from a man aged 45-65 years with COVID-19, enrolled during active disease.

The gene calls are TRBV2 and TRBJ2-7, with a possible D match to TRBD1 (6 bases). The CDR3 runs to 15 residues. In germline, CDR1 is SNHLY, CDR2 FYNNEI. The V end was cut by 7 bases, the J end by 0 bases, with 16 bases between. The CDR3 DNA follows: TGTGCCAGCACTAAAGAGGGACAACGCTCCTACGAGCAGTACTTC. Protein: CASTKEGQRSYEQYF.

In DNA form, the CDR3 reads TGTGCCAGTAGTATAGAGGTAGATACAGACTACGAGCAGTACTTC. Translating gives CASSIEVDTDYEQYF. The V and J genes are TRBV19 and TRBJ2-7; D gene unclear. The CDR3 has 15 amino acids. Per the germline V gene, CDR1 is LNHDA and CDR2 is SQIVND (reference sequence). V dropped 0 bases and J dropped 3 bases, with 12 bases sitting between them.

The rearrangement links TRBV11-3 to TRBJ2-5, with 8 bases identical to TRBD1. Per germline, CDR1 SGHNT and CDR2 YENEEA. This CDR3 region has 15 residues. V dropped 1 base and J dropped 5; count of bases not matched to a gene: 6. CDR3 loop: CASSLGSGGMETQYF. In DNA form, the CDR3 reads TGTGCCAGCAGCTTAGGGTCAGGGGGCATGGAGACCCAGTACTTC.

CDR3 loop: CASSLGQDNSPLHF. In DNA form, the CDR3 reads TGTGCCAGCAGCTTAGGACAGGATAATTCACCCCTCCACTTT. This rearrangement joins TRBV7-9 to TRBJ1-6; tentative D call: TRBD1 (6 bases). Trimming shortened V by 1 base and J by 5 bases, and 6 bases separated the two germline ends. From germline, CDR1 is SEHNR and CDR2 FQNEAQ (reference sequence). This CDR3 has 14 amino acids.

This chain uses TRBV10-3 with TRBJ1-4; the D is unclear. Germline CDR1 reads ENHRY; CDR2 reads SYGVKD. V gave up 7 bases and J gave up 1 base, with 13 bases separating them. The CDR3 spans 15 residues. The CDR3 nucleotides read TGTGCCATCAAAGGAGGCTTTGGAACTAATGAAAAACTGTTTTTT. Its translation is CAIKGGFGTNEKLFF.

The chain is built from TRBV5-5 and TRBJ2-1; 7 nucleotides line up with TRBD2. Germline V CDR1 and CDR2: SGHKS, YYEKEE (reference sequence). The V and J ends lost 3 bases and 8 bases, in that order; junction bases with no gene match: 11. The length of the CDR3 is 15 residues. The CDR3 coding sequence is TGTGCCAGCAGCTACTACGGGGCAGGGAGGGATGAGCAGTTCTTC. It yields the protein CASSYYGAGRDEQFF.

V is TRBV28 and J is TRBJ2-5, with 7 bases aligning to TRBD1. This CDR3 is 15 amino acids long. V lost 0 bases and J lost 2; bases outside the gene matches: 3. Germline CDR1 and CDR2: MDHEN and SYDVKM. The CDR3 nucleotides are TGTGCCAGCAGTTTATGGGGGACAGCACAAGAGACCCAGTACTTC. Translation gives CASSLWGTAQETQYF.

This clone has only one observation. The CDR3 loop reads CASSSRTEGNTIYF. CDR3 nucleotide sequence: TGTGCCAGCAGCTCACGGACAGAAGGAAACACCATATATTTT. The chain uses TRBV9 and TRBJ1-3, with D maybe TRBD1 (6 bases). CDR3 length: 14 residues. Germline V gene lookup returns CDR1 SGDLS and CDR2 YYNGEE. Trimming left V 4 bases short and J 4 bases short, with 12 bases between.

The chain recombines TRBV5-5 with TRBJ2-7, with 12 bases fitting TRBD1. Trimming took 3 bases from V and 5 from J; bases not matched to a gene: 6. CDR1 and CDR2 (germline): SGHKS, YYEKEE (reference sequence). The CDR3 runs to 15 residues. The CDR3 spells CASSWGDRGLNEQYF. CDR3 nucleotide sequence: TGTGCCAGCAGCTGGGGGGACAGGGGGCTGAACGAGCAGTACTTC.

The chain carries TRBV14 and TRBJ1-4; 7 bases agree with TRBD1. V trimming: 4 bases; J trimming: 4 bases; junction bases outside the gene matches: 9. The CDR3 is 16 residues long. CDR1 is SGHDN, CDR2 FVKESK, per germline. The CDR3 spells CASSRFTGTVNEKLFF. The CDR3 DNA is TGTGCCAGCAGCCGCTTTACCGGGACAGTTAATGAAAAACTGTTTTTT.

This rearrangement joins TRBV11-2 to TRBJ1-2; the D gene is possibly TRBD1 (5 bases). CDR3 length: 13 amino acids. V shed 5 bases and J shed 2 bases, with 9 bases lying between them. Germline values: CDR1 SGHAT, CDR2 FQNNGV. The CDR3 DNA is TGTGCCAGCAGCGCACAGGCGAACTATGGCTACACCTTC. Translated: CASSAQANYGYTF.

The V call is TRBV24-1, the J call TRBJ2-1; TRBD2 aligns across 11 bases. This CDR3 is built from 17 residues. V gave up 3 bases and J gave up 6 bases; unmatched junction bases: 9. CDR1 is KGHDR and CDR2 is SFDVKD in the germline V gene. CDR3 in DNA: TGTGCCACCAGTGATCCGAGTACTAGCGGGAGTATCAATGAGCAGTTCTTC. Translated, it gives CATSDPSTSGSINEQFF.

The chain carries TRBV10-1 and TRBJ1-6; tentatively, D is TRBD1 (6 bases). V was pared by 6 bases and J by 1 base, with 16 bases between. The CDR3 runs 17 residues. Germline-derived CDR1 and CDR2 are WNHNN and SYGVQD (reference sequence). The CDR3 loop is CASRGQQVGSYNSPLHF. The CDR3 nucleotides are TGCGCCAGCAGAGGACAGCAAGTCGGGTCCTATAATTCACCCCTCCACTTT.

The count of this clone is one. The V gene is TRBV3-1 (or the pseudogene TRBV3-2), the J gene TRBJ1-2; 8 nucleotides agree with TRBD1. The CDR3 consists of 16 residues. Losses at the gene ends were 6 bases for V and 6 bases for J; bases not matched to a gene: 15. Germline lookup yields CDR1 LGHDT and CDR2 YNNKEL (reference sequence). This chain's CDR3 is CASRRTGHVVENGYTF. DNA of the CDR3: TGTGCCAGCAGACGGACAGGGCACGTTGTCGAAAATGGCTACACCTTC.

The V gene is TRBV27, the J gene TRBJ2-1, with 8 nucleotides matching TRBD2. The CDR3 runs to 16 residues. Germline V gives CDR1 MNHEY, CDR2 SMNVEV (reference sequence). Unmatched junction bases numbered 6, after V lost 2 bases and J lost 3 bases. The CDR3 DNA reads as TGTGCCAGCAGTTTAAGAGCGGGAGTACTCTACAATGAGCAGTTCTTC. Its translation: CASSLRAGVLYNEQFF.